This record covers a single TCR beta chain. Between the trimmed V and J ends, which lost 4 bases and 0 bases, there was a span of 8 bases. The length of the CDR3 is 14 residues. CDR1 and CDR2 from the germline V gene are SGHNT and YYREEE (reference sequence). Data came from immunoSEQ multiplex PCR; TCRdb stores just in-frame clones and leaves some out. The sample records around 200,000 clones, approximately 78% being singletons. These data are taken from a study of cytomegalovirus exposure and HLA in healthy donors. These donors were members of the 120-subject validation cohort, a group separate from the roughly 670-subject first cohort.

This TCR was recovered from a woman aged 25 to 39 in good health and CMV-seronegative. The chain recombines TRBV5-4 with TRBJ2-4; D uncertain. Sequencing was carried out using PBMCs. The CDR3 protein is CASSPPLAKNIQYF. The CDR3 DNA is TGTGCCAGCAGCCCCCCTCTAGCCAAAAACATTCAGTACTTC.